These 2 T cell receptor beta chains came from one sample sequenced in a study of naive and memory T cell subsets (dated by TCRdb to the late 2010s). Libraries came from UMI-ligation and nested PCR. Sequencing relied on an Illumina MiSeq. The beta constant-region primer was an equimolar mix of two oligonucleotides covering both TRBC1 and TRBC2. Four rounds of PCR were used to amplify ligated cDNA, with nested alpha and beta constant-region primers being used together with the SP2 primer. Through fastp at Q25 and MiXCR, TCRdb rebuilt clones from the public reads, retaining in-frame beta chains. Every CDR3 protein is listed once, alongside the most common genes and DNA of its rows. Recorded for this sample are about 99,000 distinct CDR3 sequences; about 14% of them occurred a single time. The top ten constitute 2.8% of the sample. Summary of the overall study and its limitations: Naive repertoires, especially CD8, contained a few larger clonotypes, possibly memory cells re-expressing CD45RA.

Which antigens these TCRs recognize remains unknown. Material: naive CD8+ T cells from blood. This specimen's cell subset or site label, interpreted: naive T cells, CD45RA high CD27+. The receptors were gathered from a human donor in good health.

This sequence joins TRBV29-1 and TRBJ2-3; a weak D match, TRBD1 (6 bases). Germline values: CDR1 SQVTM, CDR2 ANQGSEA. Trimming removed 6 bases from V and 2 bases from J, with 12 bases in between. This CDR3 contains 13 residues. CDR3 bases: TGCAGCGTCTTGACAGGCCCCACAGATACGCAGTATTTT. Its protein is CSVLTGPTDTQYF.

The chain is built from TRBV4-2 and TRBJ2-7; no definite D call. This CDR3 contains 16 residues. Germline loops: CDR1 LGHNA, CDR2 YNFKEQ. Trimming pared 5 bases from V and 2 bases from J, leaving 19 bases between. The DNA of the CDR3 is TGTGCCAGCAGCTCCCGGTCCGGCCAGCAAGCCTACGAGCAGTACTTC. Residues: CASSSRSGQQAYEQYF.